The present T cell receptor beta chain was sequenced within a study of beta chain features in type 1 diabetes. The V end was cut by 4 bases, the J end by 6 bases, with 10 bases between. The CDR3 spans 13 residues. CDR1 and CDR2 from the germline V gene are LGHNA and YNFKEQ. Expressed TCRB transcripts were sequenced, since all the RNA that had been isolated was reverse transcribed. The data were produced by immunoSEQ multiplex PCR, yet TCRdb's version contains in-frame clones alone and is incomplete. The table lists 120,000 to 150,000 clones, approximately 52% of them singletons. Sample: Tregs from blood. The TCR sequence derives from a man aged 18 to 35 in good health. The rearrangement uses TRBV4-2 and TRBJ2-1; tentative D call: TRBD2 (5 bases). The CDR3 DNA is TGTGCCAGCAGCCGCGGACTGATCAATGAGCAGTTCTTC. Amino acid sequence: CASSRGLINEQFF.